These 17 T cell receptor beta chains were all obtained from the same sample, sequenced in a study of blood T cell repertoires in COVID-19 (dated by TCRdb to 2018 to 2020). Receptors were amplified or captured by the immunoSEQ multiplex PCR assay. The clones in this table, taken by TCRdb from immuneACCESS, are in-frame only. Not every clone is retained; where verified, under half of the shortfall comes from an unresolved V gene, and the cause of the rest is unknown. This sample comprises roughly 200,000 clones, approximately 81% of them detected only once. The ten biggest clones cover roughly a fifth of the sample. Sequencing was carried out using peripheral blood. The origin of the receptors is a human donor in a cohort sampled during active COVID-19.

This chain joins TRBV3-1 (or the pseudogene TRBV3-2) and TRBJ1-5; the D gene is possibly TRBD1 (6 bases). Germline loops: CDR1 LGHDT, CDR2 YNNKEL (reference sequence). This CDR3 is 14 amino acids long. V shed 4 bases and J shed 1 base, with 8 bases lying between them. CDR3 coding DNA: TGTGCCAGCAGCCTTGGACAGAGCAATCAGCCCCAGCATTTT. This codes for CASSLGQSNQPQHF.

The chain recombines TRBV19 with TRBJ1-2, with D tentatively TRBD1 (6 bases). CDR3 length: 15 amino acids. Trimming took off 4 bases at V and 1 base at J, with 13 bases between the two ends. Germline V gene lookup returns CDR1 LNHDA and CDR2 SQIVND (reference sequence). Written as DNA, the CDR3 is TGTGCCAGTAGTAAATGGACAGCTAATAACTATGGCTACACCTTC. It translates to CASSKWTANNYGYTF. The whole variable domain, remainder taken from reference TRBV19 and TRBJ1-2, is DGGITQSPKYLFRKEGQNVTLSCEQNLNHDAMYWYRQDPGQGLRLIYYSQIVNDFQKGDIAEGYSVSREKKESFPLTVTSAQKNPTAFYLCASSKWTANNYGYTFGSGTRLTVV.

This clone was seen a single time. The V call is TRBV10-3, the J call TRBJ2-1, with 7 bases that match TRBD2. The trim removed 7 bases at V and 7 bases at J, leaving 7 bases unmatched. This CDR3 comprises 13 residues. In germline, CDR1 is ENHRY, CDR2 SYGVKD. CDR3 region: CAITTGGRNEQFF. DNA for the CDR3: TGTGCCATCACGACGGGAGGTCGGAATGAGCAGTTCTTC.

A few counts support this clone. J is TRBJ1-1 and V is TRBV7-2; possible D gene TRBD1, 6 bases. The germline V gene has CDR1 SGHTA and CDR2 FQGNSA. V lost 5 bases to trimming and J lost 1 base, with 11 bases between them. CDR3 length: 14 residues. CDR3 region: CASSRTGRNTEAFF. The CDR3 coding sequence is TGTGCCAGCAGCCGTACAGGGAGGAACACTGAAGCTTTCTTT.

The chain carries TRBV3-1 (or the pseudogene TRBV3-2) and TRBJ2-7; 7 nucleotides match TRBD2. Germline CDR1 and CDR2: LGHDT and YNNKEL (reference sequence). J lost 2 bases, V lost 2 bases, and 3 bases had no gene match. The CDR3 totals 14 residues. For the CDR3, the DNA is TGTGCCAGCAGCCAACAAGGACTAGCCTACGAGCAGTACTTC. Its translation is CASSQQGLAYEQYF.

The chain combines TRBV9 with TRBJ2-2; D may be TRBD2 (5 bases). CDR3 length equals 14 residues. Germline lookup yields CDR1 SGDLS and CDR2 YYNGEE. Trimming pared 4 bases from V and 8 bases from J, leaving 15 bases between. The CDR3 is CASSTRTGWGELFF. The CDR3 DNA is TGTGCCAGCAGCACCCGGACGGGGTGGGGGGAGCTGTTTTTT. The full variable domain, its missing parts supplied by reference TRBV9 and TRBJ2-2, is DSGVTQTPKHLITATGQRVTLRCSPRSGDLSVYWYQQSLDQGLQFLIQYYNGEERAKGNILERFSAQQFPDLHSELNLSSLELGDSALYFCASSTRTGWGELFFGEGSRLTVL.

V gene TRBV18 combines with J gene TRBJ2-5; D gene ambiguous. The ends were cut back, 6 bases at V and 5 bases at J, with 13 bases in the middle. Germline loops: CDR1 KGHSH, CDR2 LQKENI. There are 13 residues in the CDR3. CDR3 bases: TGTGCCAGCTCCGGAGCAGTTTTGGAGACCCAGTACTTC. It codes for CASSGAVLETQYF.

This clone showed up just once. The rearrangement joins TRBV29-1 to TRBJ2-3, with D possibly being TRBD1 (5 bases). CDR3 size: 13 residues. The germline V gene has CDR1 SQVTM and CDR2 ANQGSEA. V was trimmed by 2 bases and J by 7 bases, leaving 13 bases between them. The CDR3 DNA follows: TGCAGCGTTGAACCCGGACAAGAGCATACGCAGTATTTT. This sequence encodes CSVEPGQEHTQYF.

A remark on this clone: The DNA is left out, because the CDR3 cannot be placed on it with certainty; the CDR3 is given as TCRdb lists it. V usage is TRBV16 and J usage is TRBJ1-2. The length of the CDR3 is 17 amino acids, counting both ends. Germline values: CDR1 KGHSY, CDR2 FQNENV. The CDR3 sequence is CASSSSSLAREYNGYTF.

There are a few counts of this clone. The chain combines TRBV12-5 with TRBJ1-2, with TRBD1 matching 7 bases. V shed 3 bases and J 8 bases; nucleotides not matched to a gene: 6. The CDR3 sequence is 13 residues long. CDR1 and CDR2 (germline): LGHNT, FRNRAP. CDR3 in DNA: TGTGCTAGTGGTTTAGGACAGGTCTTCGGCTACACCTTC. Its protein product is CASGLGQVFGYTF.

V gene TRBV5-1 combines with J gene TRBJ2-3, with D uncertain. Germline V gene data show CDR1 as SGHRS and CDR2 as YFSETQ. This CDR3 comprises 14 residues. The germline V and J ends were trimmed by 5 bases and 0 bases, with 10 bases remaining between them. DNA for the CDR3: TGCGCCAGCAGATCGCGAACTAGCACAGATACGCAGTATTTT. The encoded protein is CASRSRTSTDTQYF.

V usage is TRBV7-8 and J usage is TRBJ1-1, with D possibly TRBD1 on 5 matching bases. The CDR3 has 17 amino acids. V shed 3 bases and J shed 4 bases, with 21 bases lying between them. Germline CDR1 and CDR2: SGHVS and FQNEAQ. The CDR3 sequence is CASSFPGGVTGVTEAFF. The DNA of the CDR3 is TGTGCCAGCAGCTTCCCGGGGGGGGTAACAGGAGTCACTGAAGCTTTCTTT.

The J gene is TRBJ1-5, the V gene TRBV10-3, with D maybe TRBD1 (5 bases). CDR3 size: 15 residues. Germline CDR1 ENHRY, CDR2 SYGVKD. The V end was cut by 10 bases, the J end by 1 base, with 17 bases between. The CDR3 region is CATGGTSESNQPQHF. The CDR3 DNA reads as TGTGCCACCGGAGGGACTTCGGAGAGCAATCAGCCCCAGCATTTT.

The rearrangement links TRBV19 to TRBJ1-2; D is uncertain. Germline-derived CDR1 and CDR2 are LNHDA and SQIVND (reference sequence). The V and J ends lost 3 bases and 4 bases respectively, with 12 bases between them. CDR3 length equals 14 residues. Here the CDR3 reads CASSMGSGSYGYTF. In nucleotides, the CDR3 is TGTGCCAGTAGTATGGGTTCCGGGTCCTATGGCTACACCTTC.

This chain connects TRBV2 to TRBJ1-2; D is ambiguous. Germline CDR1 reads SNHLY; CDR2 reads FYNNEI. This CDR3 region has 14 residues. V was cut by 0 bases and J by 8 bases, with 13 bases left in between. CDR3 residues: CASSEAKRVGGYTF. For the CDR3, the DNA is TGTGCCAGCAGTGAAGCTAAGCGGGTTGGCGGCTACACCTTC.

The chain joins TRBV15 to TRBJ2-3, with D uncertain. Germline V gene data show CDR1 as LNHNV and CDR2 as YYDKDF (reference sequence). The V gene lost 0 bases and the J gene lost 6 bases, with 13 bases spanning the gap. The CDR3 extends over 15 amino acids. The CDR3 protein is CATSRDRSPRDTQYF. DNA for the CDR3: TGTGCCACCAGCAGAGATCGGAGTCCGAGGGATACGCAGTATTTT.

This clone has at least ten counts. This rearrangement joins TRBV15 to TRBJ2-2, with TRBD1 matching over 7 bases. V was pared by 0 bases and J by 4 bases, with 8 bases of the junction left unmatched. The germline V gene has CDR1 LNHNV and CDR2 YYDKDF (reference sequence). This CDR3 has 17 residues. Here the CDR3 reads CATSRDAQGVGTGELFF. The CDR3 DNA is TGTGCCACCAGCAGAGATGCCCAGGGGGTGGGCACCGGGGAGCTGTTTTTT.